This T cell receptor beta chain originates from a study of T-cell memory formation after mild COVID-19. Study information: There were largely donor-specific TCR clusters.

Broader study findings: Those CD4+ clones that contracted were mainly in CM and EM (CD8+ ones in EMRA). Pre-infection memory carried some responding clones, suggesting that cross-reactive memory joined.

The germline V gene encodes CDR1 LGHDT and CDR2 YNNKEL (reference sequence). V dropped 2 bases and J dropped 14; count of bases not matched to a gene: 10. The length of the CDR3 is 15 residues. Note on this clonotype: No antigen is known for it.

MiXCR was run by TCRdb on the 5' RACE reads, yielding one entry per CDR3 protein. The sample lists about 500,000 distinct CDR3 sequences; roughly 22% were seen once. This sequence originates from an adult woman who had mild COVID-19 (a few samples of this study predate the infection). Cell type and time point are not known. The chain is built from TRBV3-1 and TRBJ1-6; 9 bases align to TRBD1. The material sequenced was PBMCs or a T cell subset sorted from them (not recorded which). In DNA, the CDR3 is TGTGCCAGCAGCCAAAGGGACAGGGCGGCTCATTCCCTCCACTTT. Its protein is CASSQRDRAAHSLHF.